These 30 T cell receptor beta chains were all obtained from the same sample, sequenced in a study of shared clonotypes between healthy human individuals (dated by TCRdb to between 2020 and 2021). Libraries were constructed by the immunoSEQ multiplex PCR assay. Not all clones reach the TCRdb copy of this immuneACCESS table, which keeps in-frame sequences only. Checked studies attribute under half of the gap to unresolved V genes and leave the rest unexplained. The sample table holds about 110,000 clones, of which 68% were seen once. Approximately 25% of the sample is in the top ten clones. The sample taken for sequencing was memory CD8+ T cells sorted from blood. Per the publication, the cell subset or site label means: CD45RO+ cells pooled with CCR7-negative TemRA cells. These receptor sequences come from a woman under 40 in good health.

The chain is built from TRBV7-9 and TRBJ2-7, with D maybe TRBD1 (5 bases). Germline-derived CDR1 and CDR2 are SEHNR and FQNEAQ (reference sequence). The V and J ends lost 5 bases and 4 bases respectively, with 15 bases between them. This CDR3 contains 14 residues. The DNA for the CDR3 is TGTGCCAGCAGCAATGCACAAAGGGGATACGAGCAGTACTTC. Amino acids: CASSNAQRGYEQYF.

This clone appeared a few times. CDR3 protein: CASSLFAGPYEQYF. The CDR3 region has the DNA TGTGCCAGCAGTTTATTCGCCGGACCCTACGAGCAGTACTTC. The chain is built from TRBV27 and TRBJ2-5; D uncertain. The J call is doubtful: the DNA matches TRBJ2-7 better. Per the germline V gene, CDR1 is MNHEY and CDR2 is SMNVEV (reference sequence). The CDR3 has 14 amino acids.

The V gene is TRBV11-2, the J gene TRBJ2-7; TRBD1 agrees at 7 bases. The V gene end was trimmed by 5 bases and the J gene end by 3 bases; junction bases not matched to a gene: 4. The germline V gene has CDR1 SGHAT and CDR2 FQNNGV. The CDR3 has 13 amino acids. CDR3 protein: CASSRDRFYEQYF. The CDR3 nucleotides are TGTGCCAGCAGCCGGGACAGATTCTACGAGCAGTACTTC. Full variable domain (outside the CDR3, taken from reference TRBV11-2 and TRBJ2-7): EAGVAQSPRYKIIEKRQSVAFWCNPISGHATLYWYQQILGQGPKLLIQFQNNGVVDDSQLPKDRFSAERLKGVDSTLKIQPAKLEDSAVYLCASSRDRFYEQYFGPGTRLTVT.

The V gene is TRBV10-1, the J gene TRBJ2-7, with 8 nucleotides matching TRBD2. After removal of 7 bases from V and 1 base from J, the junction contained 6 bases not matched to a gene. The CDR3 extends over 14 amino acids. Germline V lookup: CDR1 WNHNN, CDR2 SYGVQD (reference sequence). The CDR3 is CASNRTSSSYEQYF. CDR3 nucleotides: TGCGCCAGCAACCGGACTAGCTCATCCTACGAGCAGTACTTC.

The V gene is TRBV15, the J gene TRBJ1-3; TRBD1 agrees at 7 bases. The CDR3 has 16 residues. Germline loops: CDR1 LNHNV, CDR2 YYDKDF (reference sequence). V shed 6 bases, J shed 3 bases, and the junction held 11 bases outside the gene matches. CDR3 nucleotide sequence: TGTGCCACCAGGCGGGGTGGACAGGTTGATGGAAACACCATATATTTT. This sequence encodes CATRRGGQVDGNTIYF.

This clone occurred many times. The CDR3 protein is CASSWGGVSTDTQYF. CDR3 DNA sequence: TGTGCCAGCAGCTGGGGGGGAGTTAGCACAGATACGCAGTATTTT. The V call is TRBV9, the J call TRBJ2-3; 7 bases map to TRBD2. The CDR3 extends over 15 amino acids. The germline CDR1 and CDR2 sequences are SGDLS and YYNGEE. The V gene end was trimmed by 4 bases and the J gene end by 0 bases; junction bases not matched to a gene: 5.

This clone was seen a few times. The chain is built from TRBV27 and TRBJ1-6; D is uncertain. The V gene lost 5 bases and the J gene lost 6 bases, with 8 bases spanning the gap. The CDR3 totals 13 residues. Germline CDR1 MNHEY, CDR2 SMNVEV (reference sequence). The CDR3 DNA sequence: TGTGCCAGCAGTGTCTCGGGTAATTCACCCCTCCACTTT. Translation gives CASSVSGNSPLHF.

The gene calls are TRBV5-6 and TRBJ1-2, with a possible D match to TRBD1 (5 bases). The germline V gene has CDR1 SGHDT and CDR2 YYEEEE. The V end was cut by 5 bases, the J end by 0 bases, with 14 bases between. The CDR3 sequence is 15 residues long. The CDR3 DNA is TGTGCCAGCAGTTCAGGGACGGTGGCTAACTATGGCTACACCTTC. This sequence encodes CASSSGTVANYGYTF.

This clone was picked up many times. The CDR3 DNA reads TGTGCCAGCACCTTAGACCGGGGGGCTTCCTACGAGCAGTACTTC. Translation gives CASTLDRGASYEQYF. The chain is built from TRBV6-1 and TRBJ2-7; tentatively, D is TRBD2 (7 bases). Trimming removed 7 bases at V and 1 base at J, with 17 bases between. The CDR3 extends over 15 amino acids. The V gene's germline CDR1 is MNHNS and CDR2 SASEGT.

The V and J genes are TRBV2 and TRBJ1-2, with 7 positions matching TRBD1. Trimming cost V 6 bases and J 2 bases; bases outside gene matches: 12. Germline CDR1 and CDR2: SNHLY and FYNNEI. The CDR3 runs to 16 residues. Written as DNA, the CDR3 is TGTGCCAGCAGCGGGTCCTTGAGGGGGCCGAACTATGGCTACACCTTC. Translated: CASSGSLRGPNYGYTF.

This clone has only a few counts. The chain carries TRBV4-2 and TRBJ2-1, with 9 bases fitting TRBD2. Germline values: CDR1 LGHNA, CDR2 YNFKEQ. Trimming took 1 base from V and 7 from J; bases not matched to a gene: 8. The CDR3 covers 16 residues. CDR3 in amino acids: CASSQVDSGSPNEQFF. As DNA, the CDR3 is TGTGCCAGCAGCCAAGTTGATAGCGGGAGCCCGAATGAGCAGTTCTTC.

The V gene is TRBV28, the J gene TRBJ1-5; the match to TRBD1 covers 9 bases. Trimming removed 6 bases from V and 3 bases from J; junction bases left unmatched: 3. CDR1 MDHEN and CDR2 SYDVKM come from the germline V gene. This CDR3 has 14 residues. The CDR3 reads CASRWTGVNQPQHF. The CDR3 DNA sequence: TGTGCCAGCAGATGGACAGGGGTCAATCAGCCCCAGCATTTT.

This clone was seen at least ten times. The chain has TRBV27 and TRBJ2-2; D is perhaps TRBD1 (6 bases). The V end was cut by 7 bases, the J end by 4 bases, with 13 bases between. This CDR3 has 14 amino acids. The V gene's germline CDR1 is MNHEY and CDR2 SMNVEV (reference sequence). The CDR3 DNA reads as TGTGCCAGCACGCAGCAGGGGAGCACCGGGGAGCTGTTTTTT. Translated, it gives CASTQQGSTGELFF.

The chain combines TRBV2 with TRBJ1-1; tentative D call: TRBD1 (6 bases). Germline-derived CDR1 and CDR2 are SNHLY and FYNNEI. V lost 8 bases and J lost 4, with 11 bases in between. CDR3 length: 12 amino acids. Here the CDR3 DNA reads TGTGCCAGCCGTACCAGGGGCACTGAAGCTTTCTTT. Translated, it gives CASRTRGTEAFF.

The chain is built from TRBV28 and TRBJ2-6, with D unresolved. Trimming took 6 bases from V and 0 from J, leaving 15 bases between them. The CDR3 has 17 residues. Germline CDR1 MDHEN, CDR2 SYDVKM. The CDR3 sequence: CASRAIFVGSGANVLTF. Written as DNA, the CDR3 is TGTGCCAGCAGGGCCATCTTCGTGGGCTCTGGGGCCAACGTCCTGACTTTC. Using reference TRBV28 and TRBJ2-6 for the parts outside the CDR3, the full variable domain is DVKVTQSSRYLVKRTGEKVFLECVQDMDHENMFWYRQDPGLGLRLIYFSYDVKMKEKGDIPEGYSVSREKKERFSLILESASTNQTSMYLCASRAIFVGSGANVLTFGAGSRLTVL.

This clone came up a few times. The CDR3 bases are TGCGCCAGCAGCCAGAGCGTTGTTATCCTAGCGGGATTTGACGAGCAGTACTTC. It specifies CASSQSVVILAGFDEQYF. The chain combines TRBV4-1 with TRBJ2-7, with 9 bases that match TRBD2. V trimming: 3 bases; J trimming: 5 bases; junction bases outside the gene matches: 17. This CDR3 contains 18 residues. CDR1 is MGHRA and CDR2 is YSYEKL in the germline V gene.

For the CDR3, the DNA is TGTGCCAGCAGTCACCAAGAGGAGGGGGCGGGGGAAAAACTGTTTTTT. Its translation: CASSHQEEGAGEKLFF. V and J are TRBV28 and TRBJ1-4; 7 nucleotides line up with TRBD1. The germline CDR1 and CDR2 sequences are MDHEN and SYDVKM. The CDR3 is made up of 16 amino acids. Trimming took 5 bases from V and 8 from J; bases not matched to a gene: 14.

This clone occurred many times. The genes are TRBV7-3 and TRBJ1-1, with D unclear. Germline loops: CDR1 SGHTA, CDR2 FQGTGA. This CDR3 contains 13 residues. Trimming left V 3 bases short and J 0 bases short, with 5 bases between. CDR3: CASSFGMNTEAFF. In DNA, the CDR3 is TGTGCCAGCAGCTTTGGGATGAACACTGAAGCTTTCTTT.

The chain uses TRBV5-4 and TRBJ2-7; D gene ambiguous. V dropped 1 base and J dropped 3 bases, with 5 bases sitting between them. This CDR3 contains 12 residues. Germline V CDR1 and CDR2: SGHNT, YYREEE (reference sequence). CDR3 region: CASSLHSYEQYF. The CDR3, as DNA: TGTGCCAGCAGCTTGCACAGCTACGAGCAGTACTTC.

The sample holds a few counts of this clone. V and J are TRBV4-2 and TRBJ2-2; D not resolved. Germline V gene lookup returns CDR1 LGHNA and CDR2 YNFKEQ. Trimming pared 0 bases from V and 3 bases from J, leaving 5 bases between. This CDR3 spans 14 amino acids. CDR3 sequence: CASSQEVDTGELFF. In nucleotides, the CDR3 is TGTGCCAGCAGCCAAGAAGTAGACACCGGGGAGCTGTTTTTT.

The rearrangement links TRBV27 to TRBJ1-1; a possible D gene is TRBD1 (6 bases). V shed 3 bases and J shed 0 bases, with 11 bases lying between them. CDR3 length: 15 amino acids. Germline V gives CDR1 MNHEY, CDR2 SMNVEV (reference sequence). CDR3: CASSLSGQVNTEAFF. CDR3 nucleotides: TGTGCCAGCAGTTTGTCGGGACAAGTGAACACTGAAGCTTTCTTT.

The CDR3 nucleotides are TGTGCCAGCTCACCACCGGGGCCGCGCTTTGACTATGGCTACACCTTC. This encodes CASSPPGPRFDYGYTF. This chain connects TRBV18 to TRBJ1-2, with D perhaps TRBD1 (5 bases). The germline V and J ends were trimmed by 0 bases and 3 bases, with 14 bases remaining between them. The germline V gene has CDR1 KGHSH and CDR2 LQKENI. The CDR3 length is 16 residues. Looking up the rest from reference TRBV18 and TRBJ1-2 gives the full variable domain: NAGVMQNPRHLVRRRGQEARLRCSPMKGHSHVYWYRQLPEEGLKFMVYLQKENIIDESGMPKERFSAEFPKEGPSILRIQQVVRGDSAAYFCASSPPGPRFDYGYTFGSGTRLTVV.

The CDR3 DNA is TGTGCCAGCAGCTTGGTAGCCGGGAACGAGCAGTACTTC. This translates into CASSLVAGNEQYF. This chain uses TRBV5-6 with TRBJ2-7; D may be TRBD2 (5 bases). Trimming stripped 0 bases from V and 5 bases from J, with 9 bases between. The CDR3 is made up of 13 amino acids. The germline V gene encodes CDR1 SGHDT and CDR2 YYEEEE.

The chain joins TRBV18 to TRBJ2-1, with D unclear. Germline assignment: CDR1 KGHSH and CDR2 LQKENI. The CDR3 contains 16 residues. V lost 1 base and J 2 bases, leaving 12 bases between the germline ends. The CDR3 DNA reads as TGTGCCAGCTCACCACTCGGGCAGTGTACCTACAATGAGCAGTTCTTC. Its translation is CASSPLGQCTYNEQFF. The whole variable domain, remainder taken from reference TRBV18 and TRBJ2-1, is NAGVMQNPRHLVRRRGQEARLRCSPMKGHSHVYWYRQLPEEGLKFMVYLQKENIIDESGMPKERFSAEFPKEGPSILRIQQVVRGDSAAYFCASSPLGQCTYNEQFFGPGTRLTVL.

The CDR3 loop is CATSRAGRTYGYTF. The DNA of the CDR3 is TGTGCCACCAGCAGAGCAGGACGGACCTATGGCTACACCTTC. The chain uses TRBV15 and TRBJ1-2; D gene ambiguous. V lost 1 base, J lost 4 bases, and 10 bases lay in between. Germline CDR1 reads LNHNV; CDR2 reads YYDKDF (reference sequence). The CDR3 sequence is 14 residues long.

This clone was seen ten or more times. This chain uses TRBV4-3 with TRBJ1-1, with no clear D. Trimming removed 5 bases from V and 1 base from J, with 11 bases in between. Germline CDR1 is LGHNA and CDR2 is YSLEER. The CDR3 is 14 residues long. CDR3 sequence (DNA): TGCGCCAGCAGCGCGTCGACGGGGAACACTGAAGCTTTCTTT. The encoded protein is CASSASTGNTEAFF.

The chain links TRBV7-9 to TRBJ1-2, with D hard to call. V dropped 5 bases and J dropped 4 bases, with 14 bases sitting between them. Germline CDR1 is SEHNR and CDR2 is FQNEAQ (reference sequence). The CDR3 runs 14 residues. The CDR3 sequence: CASSLLRAPYGYTF. CDR3 nucleotide sequence: TGTGCCAGCAGCCTACTCCGGGCCCCCTATGGCTACACCTTC.

The chain is built from TRBV10-3 and TRBJ1-2; D call uncertain. The CDR3 totals 13 residues. Trimming took 3 bases from V and 2 from J, leaving 7 bases between them. The germline V gene has CDR1 ENHRY and CDR2 SYGVKD. CDR3 protein: CAISEDTNYGYTF. CDR3 nucleotide sequence: TGTGCCATCAGTGAAGACACCAACTATGGCTACACCTTC.

This rearrangement joins TRBV28 to TRBJ2-3; tentative D call: TRBD1 (7 bases). CDR1 and CDR2 (germline): MDHEN, SYDVKM. The V end lost 2 bases, the J end lost 0 bases, and 27 bases lay between the germline ends. The CDR3 runs 21 residues. CDR3 nucleotide sequence: TGTGCCAGCAGTTTACTCAGGGGGGCGATCGGCGGGAAGCCAAGCACAGATACGCAGTATTTT. Its translation: CASSLLRGAIGGKPSTDTQYF.

The V and J genes are TRBV5-1 and TRBJ1-1; 8 nucleotides align to TRBD1. Germline V lookup: CDR1 SGHRS, CDR2 YFSETQ. Trimming cost V 5 bases and J 7 bases; bases outside gene matches: 16. CDR3 length: 16 amino acids. The CDR3 DNA follows: TGCGCCAGCAGTCGGCGCAGGGGGCCCATTATCCATGAAGCTTTCTTT. Its translation: CASSRRRGPIIHEAFF.